One sample yielded the 13 T cell receptor beta chains listed below, sequenced in a study of technical replicates of blood from several donors. Profiling relied on immunoSEQ multiplex PCR, and the TCRdb table lists in-frame clones only, not all of them. The sample includes roughly 50,000 clones, approximately 92% of them seen just once. The sequenced sample consisted of PBMCs. The receptors originated from a human donor in good health. Some clones in this sample may be carry-over from other donors' samples.

This chain connects TRBV5-6 to TRBJ2-5, with TRBD2 matching over 7 bases. This CDR3 region has 15 residues. Germline V lookup: CDR1 SGHDT, CDR2 YYEEEE. With V trimmed by 0 bases and J by 4 bases, 6 bases remained unmatched. CDR3 coding DNA: TGTGCCAGCAGCTTGGCCACGGGAGGAATAGAGACCCAGTACTTC. Protein sequence: CASSLATGGIETQYF.

The V gene is TRBV5-6, the J gene TRBJ2-7; D not certain. Looked up from germline, CDR1 is SGHDT and CDR2 is YYEEEE. Between the trimmed V and J ends, which lost 2 bases and 5 bases, there was a span of 8 bases. The CDR3 loop spans 12 amino acids. This chain's CDR3 is CASSFFLHEQYF. CDR3 nucleotides: TGTGCCAGCAGCTTTTTTCTCCACGAGCAGTACTTC.

The rearrangement links TRBV30 to TRBJ1-5; D is uncertain. V lost 2 bases and J lost 1, with 18 bases in between. From germline, CDR1 is GTSNPN and CDR2 SVGIG (reference sequence). This CDR3 has 17 residues. The CDR3 DNA reads TGTGCCTGGAGTACCTGGATGGGCCATCGAAGCAATCAGCCCCAGCATTTT. Residues: CAWSTWMGHRSNQPQHF.

The CDR3 loop reads CASSPYPNDRFYGYTF. The CDR3 DNA follows: TGTGCCAGCTCACCCTATCCTAATGACAGATTCTATGGCTACACCTTC. The chain joins TRBV18 to TRBJ1-2; perhaps TRBD1 as D (5 bases). Trimming left V 3 bases short and J 4 bases short, with 18 bases between. CDR1 is KGHSH, CDR2 LQKENI, per germline. The CDR3 has 16 amino acids.

This clone was seen a handful of times. The chain is built from TRBV7-6 and TRBJ1-3; 9 nucleotides align to TRBD1. Germline values: CDR1 SGHVS, CDR2 FNYEAQ. The trim removed 4 bases at V and 2 bases at J, leaving 6 bases unmatched. CDR3 length: 16 amino acids. The DNA for the CDR3 is TGTGCCAGCAGCTCGGGACAGGGCTCGACTGGAAACACCATATATTTT. This codes for CASSSGQGSTGNTIYF.

The gene calls are TRBV11-1 and TRBJ2-5; D is possibly TRBD2 (6 bases). The CDR3 spans 15 residues. Per germline, CDR1 SGHAT and CDR2 FQDESV (reference sequence). Trimming left V 7 bases short and J 5 bases short, with 20 bases between. CDR3 sequence: CASNTRDSGLETQYF. The CDR3 DNA follows: TGTGCCAGCAACACCCGGGACTCTGGGTTGGAGACCCAGTACTTC.

This clone appeared once. V is TRBV7-6 and J is TRBJ1-2, with D maybe TRBD1 (5 bases). Per the germline V gene, CDR1 is SGHVS and CDR2 is FNYEAQ. The CDR3 is made up of 16 amino acids. Trimming shortened V by 5 bases and J by 1 base, and 17 bases separated the two germline ends. CDR3 amino acids: CASSQGVQAYNYGYTF. The CDR3, as DNA: TGTGCCAGCAGCCAAGGGGTGCAGGCTTATAACTATGGCTACACCTTC.

This clone showed up just once. This CDR3 reads CASSTGRDRGYEQYF. The CDR3 nucleotides read TGTGCCAGTAGTACGGGGCGGGACAGGGGATACGAGCAGTACTTC. This chain links TRBV19 with TRBJ2-7; the match to TRBD1 covers 10 bases. Germline CDR1 is LNHDA and CDR2 is SQIVND (reference sequence). The trim removed 4 bases at V and 4 bases at J, leaving 7 bases unmatched. The CDR3 consists of 15 residues.

The chain joins TRBV9 to TRBJ2-5; D is ambiguous. The CDR3 extends over 14 amino acids. Germline CDR1 is SGDLS and CDR2 is YYNGEE. The V end lost 0 bases, the J end lost 1 base, and 7 bases lay between the germline ends. CDR3 sequence reads: CASSVDTVQETQYF. The CDR3 coding sequence is TGTGCCAGCAGCGTAGATACAGTCCAAGAGACCCAGTACTTC.

The CDR3 DNA is TGTGCCAGCAGTGGGTTGGGCCGGGGAGGAGGCAATCAGCCCCAGCATTTT. As protein: CASSGLGRGGGNQPQHF. V and J are TRBV2 and TRBJ1-5; D gene uncertain. The V gene's germline CDR1 is SNHLY and CDR2 FYNNEI. V was trimmed by 4 bases and J by 2 bases, leaving 18 bases between them. The CDR3 is 17 amino acids.

The V call is TRBV5-4, the J call TRBJ1-2, with D perhaps matching TRBD1 (5 bases). Germline V gives CDR1 SGHNT, CDR2 YYREEE (reference sequence). This CDR3 is built from 15 residues. V dropped 3 bases and J dropped 4 bases, with 16 bases sitting between them. Written as DNA, the CDR3 is TGTGCCAGCAGCTCGGCCGGGGCGGGGCTCTATGGCTACACCTTC. Translated, it gives CASSSAGAGLYGYTF.

This chain joins TRBV30 and TRBJ2-2, with 7 bases identical to TRBD2. The CDR3 extends over 15 amino acids. J lost 4 bases, V lost 0 bases, and 5 bases had no gene match. Germline CDR1 is GTSNPN and CDR2 is SVGIG (reference sequence). The CDR3 nucleotides are TGTGCCTGGAGTGTAAGGGGAGGGACCACCGGGGAGCTGTTTTTT. Its translation: CAWSVRGGTTGELFF.

The V gene is TRBV2, the J gene TRBJ2-5; perhaps TRBD2 as D (5 bases). With 6 bases removed from V and 4 bases from J, the gap between germline ends came to 9 bases. The CDR3 loop spans 12 amino acids. The germline CDR1 and CDR2 sequences are SNHLY and FYNNEI. The CDR3 sequence: CASRDAGETQYF. The CDR3, as DNA: TGTGCCAGCAGGGACGCGGGAGAGACCCAGTACTTC.